This TCR beta chain was recovered during a study of tumor and adjacent non-tumor tissue in lung cancer. The template was RNA from unsorted bulk tissue. CDR1 is SQVTM, CDR2 ANQGSEA, per germline. CDR3 length: 12 amino acids. On this clonotype itself: An end of the junction does not agree with germline; a read error may underlie this.

TCRbeta libraries were built with three rounds of nested PCR, modified from ARM-PCR. TCRdb re-derived calls from the multiplex PCR reads in MiXCR, one entry per CDR3 protein. The repertoire holds under 150,000 distinct CDR3 sequences, with around 67% as singletons. V gene TRBV29-1 combines with J gene TRBJ2-5; 10 bases are shared with TRBD1. The clonotype originates from a man between 60 and 75 years old with small cell lung cancer. The sample consisted of lung tumor tissue. This CDR3 reads CSEGQGSESQYF. Written as DNA, the CDR3 is TGCAGCGAGGGACAGGGGTCGGAGAGCCAGTACTTC.